These T cell receptor beta chains were read from a single sample in a study of a mutant IDH1 vaccine in newly diagnosed glioma. What these receptors recognize is not known. Using immunoSEQ multiplex PCR, the repertoire was profiled, and TCRdb retains in-frame clones only, with some absent. The data hold 25,000 to 30,000 clones, with 82% observed a single time. The sequences come from PBMCs, collected from a glioma patient whose treatment included an IDH1 peptide vaccine. The origin of the receptors is a young woman with glioma. Each CDR3 is given with its conserved first and last residue. Fields, in order: CDR3 DNA, CDR3 protein, D gene, CDR3 length, clone size, V gene, J gene. D genes are given only for firm matches. Clone size is not always given. Where it is, it says once, few, many or a class for expanded clones.

DNA: TGTGCCAGCAGTTTCCAGGAGGGCACTGAAGCTTTCTTT
CDR3: CASSFQEGTEAFF
D: .
length: 13
size: few
V: TRBV27
J: TRBJ1-1

DNA: TGTGCCAGCAGACCTACAGGGATAACACTTGAAGCTTTCTTT
CDR3: CASRPTGITLEAFF
D: .
length: 14
size: .
V: TRBV28
J: TRBJ1-1

DNA: TGTGCCAGCAGCTTGGGACTCCTCACAGATACGCAGTATTTT
CDR3: CASSLGLLTDTQYF
D: .
length: 14
size: .
V: TRBV5-8
J: TRBJ2-3

DNA: TGTGCCAGCAGCCAAGATCGGACTTCCAAGAAGCAGTTCTTC
CDR3: CASSQDRTSKKQFF
D: .
length: 14
size: .
V: TRBV4-2
J: TRBJ2-1

DNA: TGCGCCAGCAGCCAAGATTCGGGACTAGGAGAGCAGTACTTC
CDR3: CASSQDSGLGEQYF
D: TRBD2
length: 14
size: once
V: TRBV4-3
J: TRBJ2-7

DNA: TGTGCCAGCAGCCCGCGGACAGACTACGAGCAGTACTTC
CDR3: CASSPRTDYEQYF
D: .
length: 13
size: .
V: TRBV7-6
J: TRBJ2-7

DNA: TGTGCCAGCAGCCCGGGGCAGGAGGGCTATGGCTACACCTTC
CDR3: CASSPGQEGYGYTF
D: .
length: 14
size: .
V: TRBV4-2
J: TRBJ1-2

DNA: TGCGCCAGCAGCCAAGAACGGACGGCGGGCTACGAGCAGTACTTC
CDR3: CASSQERTAGYEQYF
D: .
length: 15
size: .
V: TRBV4-3
J: TRBJ2-7

DNA: TGTGCCAGTAAATATATGTCGGCCTCAGAAAAACTGTTTTTT
CDR3: CASKYMSASEKLFF
D: .
length: 14
size: .
V: TRBV19
J: TRBJ1-4

DNA: TGTGCCATCAGCTACGACAGAAATCAGCCCCAGCATTTT
CDR3: CAISYDRNQPQHF
D: .
length: 13
size: .
V: TRBV10-3
J: TRBJ1-5

DNA: TGTGCCAGCAGTTATGGAGGCTATGGCTACACCTTC
CDR3: CASSYGGYGYTF
D: .
length: 12
size: .
V: TRBV6-5
J: TRBJ1-2

DNA: TGTGCCAGCAGCATGGAGGGGGTTCAAGAGACCCAGTACTTC
CDR3: CASSMEGVQETQYF
D: .
length: 14
size: .
V: TRBV5-4
J: TRBJ2-5

DNA: TGTGCCAGCAGTTACGATACTGAAGCTTTCTTT
CDR3: CASSYDTEAFF
D: .
length: 11
size: few
V: TRBV6-5
J: TRBJ1-1

DNA: TGCGCCAGCAGCCCCGGGACAGGGCACTATGGCTACACCTTC
CDR3: CASSPGTGHYGYTF
D: TRBD1
length: 14
size: few
V: TRBV4-3
J: TRBJ1-2

DNA: TGTGCCAGCAGTGATTGGGGACTAGTTGCCGGAAGGGATACGCAGTATTTT
CDR3: CASSDWGLVAGRDTQYF
D: TRBD2
length: 17
size: .
V: TRBV6-1
J: TRBJ2-3

DNA: TGCGCCAGCAGCCAAGACAGGACCAATCAGCCCCAGCATTTT
CDR3: CASSQDRTNQPQHF
D: .
length: 14
size: .
V: TRBV4-1
J: TRBJ1-5

DNA: TGCGCCAGCAGCTTGGGGGACTACGTACAAGAGACCCAGTACTTC
CDR3: CASSLGDYVQETQYF
D: TRBD2
length: 15
size: .
V: TRBV5-1
J: TRBJ2-5

DNA: TGTGCCAGCAGCCCCACCTCTAGCGGGGGCACCGGGGAGCTGTTTTTT
CDR3: CASSPTSSGGTGELFF
D: TRBD2
length: 16
size: .
V: TRBV11-3
J: TRBJ2-2

DNA: TGTGCCTGGAGTGTACCTCCGAACACCGGGGAGCTGTTTTTT
CDR3: CAWSVPPNTGELFF
D: .
length: 14
size: .
V: TRBV30
J: TRBJ2-2

DNA: TGCGCCAGCAGCCGGCAGGCAGGGGGCAACGGCTACGAGCAGTACTTC
CDR3: CASSRQAGGNGYEQYF
D: TRBD1
length: 16
size: .
V: TRBV4-1
J: TRBJ2-7

DNA: TGTGCCAGCAGCTTGGCGGAGACTGAAGCTTTCTTT
CDR3: CASSLAETEAFF
D: .
length: 12
size: .
V: TRBV5-4
J: TRBJ1-1

DNA: TGCGCCAGCAGCCAGGGGCGGCTGCTCACCGGGGAGCTGTTTTTT
CDR3: CASSQGRLLTGELFF
D: .
length: 15
size: .
V: TRBV4-1
J: TRBJ2-2

DNA: TGTGCCTCCGAAGGGGCGGCGTCACCCCTCCACTTT
CDR3: CASEGAASPLHF
D: .
length: 12
size: .
V: TRBV30
J: TRBJ1-6

DNA: TGTGCCAGCAGTGAAGGGCTCGGGGGGCCTGAAGCTTTCTTT
CDR3: CASSEGLGGPEAFF
D: .
length: 14
size: .
V: TRBV25-1
J: TRBJ1-1

DNA: TGTGCCAGCAGCAGATTCGGGGGGAATGAGCAGTTCTTC
CDR3: CASSRFGGNEQFF
D: TRBD2
length: 13
size: .
V: TRBV2
J: TRBJ2-1

DNA: TGTGCCAGCAGTTACGGGGGACTTTACGAGACCCAGTACTTC
CDR3: CASSYGGLYETQYF
D: .
length: 14
size: .
V: TRBV6-5
J: TRBJ2-5

DNA: TGTGCCAGCAGCCCAGGGACATTTGGGAGGGATTCACCCCTCCACTTT
CDR3: CASSPGTFGRDSPLHF
D: .
length: 16
size: .
V: TRBV7-6
J: TRBJ1-6

DNA: TGTGCCAGCTCACCACCGGGACAGTCTAATGAAAAACTGTTTTTT
CDR3: CASSPPGQSNEKLFF
D: TRBD1
length: 15
size: once
V: TRBV18
J: TRBJ1-4

DNA: TGCGCCAGCAGCTTGGAACAGGGAAATACAGATACGCAGTATTTT
CDR3: CASSLEQGNTDTQYF
D: .
length: 15
size: .
V: TRBV5-1
J: TRBJ2-3

DNA: TGTGCCATCAGTGAGTCCAAGCGGGGGGGCGTCAATGAGCAGTTCTTC
CDR3: CAISESKRGGVNEQFF
D: TRBD2
length: 16
size: once
V: TRBV10-3
J: TRBJ2-1

DNA: TGTGCCAGCAGTGAAGCAGGGACAGGCACTACCAAAGCTTTCTTT
CDR3: CASSEAGTGTTKAFF
D: TRBD1
length: 15
size: .
V: TRBV6-1
J: TRBJ1-1

DNA: TGTGCCAGCAGCGTAGCCGAGGGAATGGTAGGTGAGACCCAGTACTTC
CDR3: CASSVAEGMVGETQYF
D: .
length: 16
size: .
V: TRBV9
J: TRBJ2-5

DNA: TGTGCCAGCAGCCAACACGACAGGCCTATCTATGGCTACACCTTC
CDR3: CASSQHDRPIYGYTF
D: .
length: 15
size: .
V: TRBV27
J: TRBJ1-2